These T cell receptor beta chains were read from a single sample in a study of OX40 agonist ivuxolimab in advanced cancers. Assay used: immunoSEQ multiplex PCR; TCRdb lists only in-frame clones, some missing. The repertoire has tens of thousands of clones, 70% to 90% of them found once; the top ten carry more than 20%. Sequencing was performed on CD4+ or CD8+ T cells sorted from blood, taken in a trial of the OX40 agonist ivuxolimab. The receptors shown here come from an adult with an advanced solid tumor such as melanoma, head and neck, liver or kidney cancer. The CDR3 runs from the conserved cysteine through the conserved F or W. D genes are given only for firm matches. Not every row has a clone size; where given, it reads once, few, many or a size class.

v_call: TRBV9
d_call: TRBD1
clone_size: NA
j_call: TRBJ1-2
cdr3_nt: TGTGCCAGCAGCGGCACAGGGGGCGATGGCTACACCTTC
cdr3_aa: CASSGTGGDGYTF

v_call: TRBV7-9
d_call: TRBD1
clone_size: NA
j_call: TRBJ2-2
cdr3_nt: TGTGCCAGCAGCTTTTCCGAAGGACAGGGGAGGCGGGCCGGGGAGCTGTTTTTT
cdr3_aa: CASSFSEGQGRRAGELFF

v_call: TRBV7-9
d_call: NA
clone_size: NA
j_call: TRBJ1-1
cdr3_nt: TGTGCCAGCAACGATTCTCCGGGAAACACTGAAGCTTTCTTT
cdr3_aa: CASNDSPGNTEAFF

v_call: TRBV30
d_call: TRBD1
clone_size: NA
j_call: TRBJ2-7
cdr3_nt: TGTGCCTATGACTTTTCCGCAGGGGGCGAAGAGCAGTACTTC
cdr3_aa: CAYDFSAGGEEQYF

v_call: TRBV2
d_call: TRBD2
clone_size: NA
j_call: TRBJ2-1
cdr3_nt: TGTGCCAGCTTTTCGCGGGAGGAGTCCTACAATGAGCAGTTCTTC
cdr3_aa: CASFSREESYNEQFF

v_call: TRBV21-1
d_call: NA
clone_size: NA
j_call: TRBJ2-1
cdr3_nt: TGTGCCAGCAGCCGCTCGTCAGGGGGCAATGAGCAGTTCTTC
cdr3_aa: CASSRSSGGNEQFF

v_call: TRBV30
d_call: NA
clone_size: NA
j_call: TRBJ1-5
cdr3_nt: TGTGCCTGGAGTGTACTGGCGGGGAGTGGTACCCAGCATTTT
cdr3_aa: CAWSVLAGSGTQHF

v_call: TRBV27
d_call: TRBD2
clone_size: NA
j_call: TRBJ2-1
cdr3_nt: TGTGCCAGCAGTTTGGGGGGGACGTCTTCGGGTGAGCAGTTCTTC
cdr3_aa: CASSLGGTSSGEQFF

v_call: TRBV29-1
d_call: NA
clone_size: NA
j_call: TRBJ2-7
cdr3_nt: TGCAGCGTTGAAGATGGACTCGCCTACGAGCAGTACTTC
cdr3_aa: CSVEDGLAYEQYF

v_call: TRBV27
d_call: NA
clone_size: NA
j_call: TRBJ2-5
cdr3_nt: TGTGCCAGCAGGCCGCTTTTGGGCGTCAAGGAGACCCAGTACTTC
cdr3_aa: CASRPLLGVKETQYF

v_call: TRBV19
d_call: NA
clone_size: NA
j_call: TRBJ1-2
cdr3_nt: TGTGCCAGTAGTCCGACGGGAAAAGCTAACTATGGCTACACCTTC
cdr3_aa: CASSPTGKANYGYTF

v_call: TRBV9
d_call: NA
clone_size: few
j_call: TRBJ1-5
cdr3_nt: TGTGCCAGCAGCGAACAGGGAGGCAATCAGCCCCAGCATTTT
cdr3_aa: CASSEQGGNQPQHF